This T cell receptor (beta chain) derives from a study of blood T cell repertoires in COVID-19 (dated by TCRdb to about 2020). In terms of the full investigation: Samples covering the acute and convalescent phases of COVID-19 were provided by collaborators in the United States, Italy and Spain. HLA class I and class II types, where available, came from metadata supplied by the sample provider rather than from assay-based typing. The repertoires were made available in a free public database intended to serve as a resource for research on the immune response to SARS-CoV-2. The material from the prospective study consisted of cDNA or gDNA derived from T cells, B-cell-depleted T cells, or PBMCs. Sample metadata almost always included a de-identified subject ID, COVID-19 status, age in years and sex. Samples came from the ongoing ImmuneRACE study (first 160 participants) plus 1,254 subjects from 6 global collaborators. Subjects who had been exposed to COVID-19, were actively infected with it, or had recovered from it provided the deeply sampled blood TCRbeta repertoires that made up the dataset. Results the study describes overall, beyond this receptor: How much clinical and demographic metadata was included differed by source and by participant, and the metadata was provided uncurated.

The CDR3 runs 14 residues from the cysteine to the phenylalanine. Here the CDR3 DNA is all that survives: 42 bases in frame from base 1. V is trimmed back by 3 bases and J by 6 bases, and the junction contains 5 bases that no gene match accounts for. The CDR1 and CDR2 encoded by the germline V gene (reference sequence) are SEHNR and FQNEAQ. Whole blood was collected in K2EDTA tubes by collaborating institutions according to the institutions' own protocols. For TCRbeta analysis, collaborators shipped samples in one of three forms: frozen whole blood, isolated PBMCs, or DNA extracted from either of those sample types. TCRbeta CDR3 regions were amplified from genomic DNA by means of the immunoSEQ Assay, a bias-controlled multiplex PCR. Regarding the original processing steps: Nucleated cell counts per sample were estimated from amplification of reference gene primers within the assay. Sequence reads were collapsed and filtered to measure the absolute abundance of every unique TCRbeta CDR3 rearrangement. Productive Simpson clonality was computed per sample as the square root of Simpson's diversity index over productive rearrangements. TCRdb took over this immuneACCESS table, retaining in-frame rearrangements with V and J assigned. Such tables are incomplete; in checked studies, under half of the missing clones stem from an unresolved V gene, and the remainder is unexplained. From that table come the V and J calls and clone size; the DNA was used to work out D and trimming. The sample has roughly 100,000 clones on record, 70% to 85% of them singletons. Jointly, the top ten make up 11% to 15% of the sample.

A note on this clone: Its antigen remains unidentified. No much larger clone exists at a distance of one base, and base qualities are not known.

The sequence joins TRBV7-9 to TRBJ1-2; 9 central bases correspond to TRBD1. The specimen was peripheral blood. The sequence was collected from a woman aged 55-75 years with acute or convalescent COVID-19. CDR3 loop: CASSFTGGGDGYTF. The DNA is TGTGCCAGCAGCTTTACAGGGGGCGGGGATGGCTACACCTTC.